This TCR beta chain emerged from a study of neurological immune-mediated disorders (dated by TCRdb to between 2017 and 2020). For the wider study: The study compared peripheral blood TCR-beta repertoires of HTLV-I-associated myelopathy (HAM/TSP) patients, multiple sclerosis patients and healthy controls using UMI-based sequencing. Longitudinal samples, technical triplicates and paired sorted CD4+ and CD8+ T-cell subsets, alongside PBMC samples, were included among the 106 TCR-beta libraries. The cohort comprised 68 subjects: 14 HAM/TSP patients, around 34 multiple sclerosis patients and around 20 healthy controls.

The full study reports these points: TCR clonal expansion was highest in HAM/TSP patients and lowest in MS patients, with MS patients falling below even healthy controls. No identical CDR3 amino acid sequences were found to be shared among expanded clones across subjects, suggesting that TCR-beta repertoires were private in all groups.

This clonotype showed up many times. Its antigen is not yet known. No base quality information exists; no much larger clone differs at one position. cDNA was synthesized by template-switch 5'RACE using a primer carrying a 10-nucleotide random unique molecular identifier by which each TCR transcript was tagged. Over 170 million TCR-beta sequences, covering 15-18 subjects, were produced in each sequencing run. The RNeasy kit was used to extract total RNA. The KAPA Real-time Library Amplification kit was used to amplify TCR-beta VDJ regions with primers for the TCR constant region and the 5'RACE anchor. Sample indexes and Illumina adaptors were added in a first PCR, and a second PCR then increased library yield. The roughly 650 bp TCR product was size-selected on a 2% E-gel SizeSelection system after Ampure bead purification. Before pooling, library quality was checked on a Bioanalyzer, concentration was measured with Qubit, and libraries were quantified with the Kapa Library Quantification kit. Libraries were sequenced paired-end 2 x 150 bp on an Illumina HiSeq 2500. To increase sequence diversity, roughly 24-31% phiX was spiked into each library pool. Regarding the original processing steps: Quality-filtered reads were processed with the UMI-based MiGEC pipeline, which removed over 85% of raw TCR sequences during error correction. IMGT germline references were used for aligning VDJ genes, and each clonotype was defined as a unique CDR3 amino acid sequence together with its V-J genes. Clonal expansion, Shannon diversity and CDR3 relatedness were evaluated with VDJtools (CalcPairwiseDistances, ClusterSamples), while phylogenetic trees were built in CLCbio workbench. A clone was classed as expanded if it had 8 or more unique UMIs, a cutoff based on coefficient-of-variation modelling across technical triplicates. The public sequencing data were trimmed at Q25 with fastp and processed into clonotypes with MiXCR by TCRdb, which kept only in-frame beta chains. Duplicate CDR3 protein sequences are folded into a single record with the most common DNA and genes. TCRdb's processing, not the authors' own work, is the source of the V and J calls. The sample table holds approximately 21,000 distinct CDR3 sequences, of which 5.5% to 8% were seen once. About 45% of the sample goes to the ten largest clones.

The healthy controls were volunteers from a blood bank in Maryland, USA. Sorted-subset TCR libraries were prepared from under 1.1 million sorted CD4+ or CD8+ T cells. Peripheral blood underwent Ficoll-Hypaque density gradient centrifugation to isolate PBMCs, which were then cryopreserved in liquid nitrogen. The study also sequenced paired sorted CD4+ and CD8+ subsets from healthy controls, HAM/TSP patients and MS patients. Looking up the germline V gene (reference sequence) yields CDR1 MNHEY and CDR2 SMNVEV. The CDR3 numbers 14 residues from cysteine through phenylalanine. Of the read, only the CDR3 DNA is kept; its 42 bases are in frame from base 1. Trimming accounts for 0 bases at V and 8 bases at J, while the number of junction bases matched to no gene is 4.

The clonotype originates from a young man in good health. Sequenced: CD8+ T cells from blood. Recombination linked TRBV27 to TRBJ1-2, and TRBD1 matches 9 of the central bases. The encoded CDR3 is CASSLSGTGLGYTF. In nucleotide form, the sequence is TGTGCCAGCAGTTTATCTGGGACAGGGCTCGGCTACACCTTC.